This T cell receptor beta chain appears in the sequencing data of a study of shared clonotypes between healthy human individuals (dated by TCRdb to 2020 to 2021). At the level of the whole study: Three men and a couple of women, aged 18 to 49 years, made up the cohort. The study deeply sequenced blood TCR repertoires of five healthy adults to estimate repertoire size and the extent of clonotype sharing between individuals. Each donor's leukapheresis produced roughly between roughly 0.85 and 9 billion PBMCs. Libraries were prepared and TCR repertoires were sequenced by different laboratories using diverse techniques, in order to increase sequencing depth and limit assay-specific biases.

Concerning this clone: The specificity of this receptor is unknown. A much bigger clone sits one base away, suggesting this may be a read error.

Healthy HIV-negative adults with no recently reported acute infections or vaccinations were included as donors. Every donor was a Caucasian adult residing in Nashville, Tennessee, USA. For unsorted samples, tens of millions of PBMCs were counted, and genomic DNA was extracted using the QIAamp DNA Blood Mini kit. Blood was collected by leukapheresis, and PBMCs were isolated by Ficoll-Histopaque density gradient centrifugation and then cryopreserved in liquid nitrogen vapor phase. The trim is 8 bases for V and 0 bases for J, with a gap of 14 bases between the germline ends. For CDR1 and CDR2, the germline V gene (reference sequence) lists LNHDA and SQIVND. Reading from cysteine to phenylalanine, the CDR3 counts 14 amino acids. The sequence is cut down to CDR3 DNA, 42 bases in frame from base 1. Results and caveats for the whole study, not just this receptor: Pairwise subsampling led to the expectation that sequencing depth would affect the degree of clonotype sharing among donors. The genetic and exposure-history diversity represented was limited by the small number of donors. Only blood was sampled, and tissue TCR repertoires likely differ from those in blood.

Using the deep immunoSEQ assay, TCR CDR3 regions were amplified from genomic DNA by multiplex PCR. Extracted genomic DNA from each cell subset was distributed evenly across all wells of several immunoSEQ 96-well plates, and each plate was treated as a replicate. For unsorted PBMC, approximately 300 ng of genomic DNA, equivalent to about 30,000 T cell genomes, went into each replicate PCR. Genomic DNA from unsorted PBMC was sequenced over ten immunoSEQ deep assay plates. The purified libraries were quantified using a Qubit 3.0 fluorometer, sized with a Bioanalyzer 2100, and then quantified again using the KAPA Library Quantification kit. Each immunoSEQ 96-well plate was sequenced on its own single-read 150-cycle Illumina NextSeq 550 flow cell. The authors processed their data as follows. The immunoSEQ output contained only junctional sequences without quality scores, so filtering could not match that applied to full-length reads. To assign V/J genes and CDR3, sequences were annotated against IMGT germline references using PyIR, a Python wrapper for IgBLAST v1.9. Reads were removed for weak V/J assignments (E-value above 1e-6), missing CDR3, stop codons, out-of-frame junctions, or ambiguous translated residues. V3J clonotypes were defined by identical inferred V gene, J gene, and CDR3 amino acid sequence. Percentage overlap between repertoires was calculated by dividing the number of shared unique clonotypes by the size of the smaller repertoire. RTK rarefaction, the Chao1 estimator, and Recon v2.1 estimates of unobserved clonotypes were used to assess repertoire richness. TCRdb obtained this table from immuneACCESS and retained in-frame rearrangements with V and J assigned. These tables miss some clones; where compared with another copy, unresolved V genes account for less than half of the shortfall, and the remainder is unexplained. V, J and clone size are those of that table, while D and trimming were read from the DNA. Present in this sample are some 490,000 clones, over 70% of which were seen just once. Of the sample, roughly 12% falls within the top ten clones.

The rearranged segments are TRBV19 and TRBJ2-7; the D gene remains uncertain. Sequencing input: PBMCs. The TCR sequence derives from a woman aged 40 to 50 in good health. Some clones in this sample may be carry-over from other donors' samples. CDR3 sequence: CASGTRHHSYEQYF. The DNA is TGTGCCAGTGGTACGAGGCACCACTCCTACGAGCAGTACTTC.